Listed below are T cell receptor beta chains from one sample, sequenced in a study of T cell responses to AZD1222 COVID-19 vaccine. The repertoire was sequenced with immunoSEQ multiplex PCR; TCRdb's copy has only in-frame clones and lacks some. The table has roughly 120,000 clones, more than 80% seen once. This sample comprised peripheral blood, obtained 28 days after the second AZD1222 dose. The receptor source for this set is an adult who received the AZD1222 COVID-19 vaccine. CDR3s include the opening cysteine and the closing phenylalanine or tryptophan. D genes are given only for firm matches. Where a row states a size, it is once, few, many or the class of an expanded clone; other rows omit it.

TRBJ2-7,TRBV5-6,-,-,TGTGCCAGCAGCCTGGGATCAGGGTTGTACGAGCAGTACTTC,CASSLGSGLYEQYF
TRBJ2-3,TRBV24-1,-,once,TGTGCCACCAGTGATCCCCCGTCGGGTACGCAGTATTTT,CATSDPPSGTQYF
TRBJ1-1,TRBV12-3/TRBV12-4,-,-,TGTGCCAGCAGTTTTAACGGAGACACTGAAGCTTTCTTT,CASSFNGDTEAFF
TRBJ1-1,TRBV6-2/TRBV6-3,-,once,TGTGCCAGCAGTGGGGACGGAGTGAACACTGAAGCTTTCTTT,CASSGDGVNTEAFF
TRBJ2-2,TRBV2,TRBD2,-,TGTGCCAGCAGTGACCCCCTAGCGGTGAACACCGGGGAGCTGTTTTTT,CASSDPLAVNTGELFF
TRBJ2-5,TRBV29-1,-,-,TGCAGCGTTGTCCGTCAGGCACAAGAGACCCAGTACTTC,CSVVRQAQETQYF
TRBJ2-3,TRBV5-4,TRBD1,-,TGTGCCATCAAGACGAGTCAGGGGACAGGGACAGATACGCAGTATTTT,CAIKTSQGTGTDTQYF
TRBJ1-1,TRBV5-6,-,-,TGTGCCAGCAGCTACTGGACAGTAAACACTGAAGCTTTCTTT,CASSYWTVNTEAFF
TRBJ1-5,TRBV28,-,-,TGTGCCAGCAGTTTTGAGCGCCAGCCCCAGCATTTT,CASSFERQPQHF
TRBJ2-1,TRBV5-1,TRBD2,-,TGCGCCAGCAGCTTAATGCCCGGACTAGCGGGGGGGTACACGGGTGAGCAGTTCTTC,CASSLMPGLAGGYTGEQFF
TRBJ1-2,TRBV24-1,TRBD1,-,TGTGCCACCAGCGATGACAGGGACTACTATGGCTACACCTTC,CATSDDRDYYGYTF
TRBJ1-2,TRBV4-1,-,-,TGCGCCAGCAGCCAAGATCGGGATAGAACTGGCTACACCTTC,CASSQDRDRTGYTF
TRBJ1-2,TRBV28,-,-,TGTGCCAGCAGTTCAATAAGAAGGTATGGCTACACCTTC,CASSSIRRYGYTF
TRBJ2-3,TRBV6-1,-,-,TGTGCCAGCAGTGAACTGTCAGGCACAGATACGCAGTATTTT,CASSELSGTDTQYF
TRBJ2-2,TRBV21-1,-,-,TGTGCCTATCCACCGAGAAACCACACCGGGGAGCTGTTTTTT,CAYPPRNHTGELFF
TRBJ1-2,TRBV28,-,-,TGTGCCAGCAGTTTGGGGGGGACCTATGGCTACACCTTC,CASSLGGTYGYTF
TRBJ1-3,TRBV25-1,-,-,TGTGCCAGCAGTGAGGGGGGAGGTGGAAACACCATATATTTT,CASSEGGGGNTIYF
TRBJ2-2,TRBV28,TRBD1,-,TGTGCCAGCAGTGGTTCTTCTATTGGGACAGGGTACACCGGGGAGCTGTTTTTT,CASSGSSIGTGYTGELFF
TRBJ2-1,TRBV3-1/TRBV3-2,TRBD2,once,TGTGCCAGCAGCCAAGGATCTAGCGGGAGACTCTACAATGAGCAGTTCTTC,CASSQGSSGRLYNEQFF
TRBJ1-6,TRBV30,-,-,TGTGCCTGGAGTGTCCCGTTATCACCCCTCCACTTT,CAWSVPLSPLHF
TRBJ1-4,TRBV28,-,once,TGTGCCAGCAGTCCAGTCCCCCCGGGGATTAATGAAAAACTGTTTTTT,CASSPVPPGINEKLFF
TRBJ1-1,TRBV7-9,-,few,TGTGCCAGCAGCTCCGGACAGTACACTGAAGCTTTCTTT,CASSSGQYTEAFF
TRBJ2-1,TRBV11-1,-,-,TGTGCCAGCAGCAAGAGGGGGAATGAGCAGTTCTTC,CASSKRGNEQFF
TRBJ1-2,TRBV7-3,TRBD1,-,TGTGCCAGCAGCTTAATAGGACAGGGGGCAGATGGCTACACCTTC,CASSLIGQGADGYTF
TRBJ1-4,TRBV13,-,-,TGTGCCAGCAGCTTAAGGGCAACTAATGAAAAACTGTTTTTT,CASSLRATNEKLFF
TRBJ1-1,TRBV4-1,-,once,TGCGCCAGCAGCCAAGGACAGGAGGTATTAACTGAAGCTTTCTTT,CASSQGQEVLTEAFF
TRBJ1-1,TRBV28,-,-,TGTGCCAGCAGTATCAACAGGGAGGTGGCTTTCTTT,CASSINREVAFF
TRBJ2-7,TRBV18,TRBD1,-,TGTGCCAGCTCACCCCGGGACAGGGTTAGCTCCTACGAGCAGTACTTC,CASSPRDRVSSYEQYF
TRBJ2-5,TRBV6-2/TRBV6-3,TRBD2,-,TGTGCCAGCAGTTACTCGATCGTTTCGCCAGCGGGGGGGCCGGGAGAGACCCAGTACTTC,CASSYSIVSPAGGPGETQYF
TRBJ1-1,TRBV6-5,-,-,TGTGCCAGTGCGAGGGGGGCTGAAGCTTTCTTT,CASARGAEAFF
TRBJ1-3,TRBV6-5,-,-,TGTGCCAGCAGTTCAGGAGGTATTAACACCATATATTTT,CASSSGGINTIYF
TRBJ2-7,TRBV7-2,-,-,TGTGCCAGCAGCTTAGTCCAGGCCTACGAGCAGTACTTC,CASSLVQAYEQYF
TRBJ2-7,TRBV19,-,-,TGTGCCAGTAGTATAAAGGACGGGGGAAACTACGAGCAGTACTTC,CASSIKDGGNYEQYF
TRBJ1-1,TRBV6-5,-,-,TGTGCCAGCAGTAGGGGAGGAACTGAAGCTTTCTTT,CASSRGGTEAFF
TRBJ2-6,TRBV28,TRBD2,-,TGTGCCAGCAGTTTAGCGGGGGTCAACTCAAAGGGTGGGGCCAACGTCCTGACTTTC,CASSLAGVNSKGGANVLTF
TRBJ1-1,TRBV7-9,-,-,TGTGCCAGCAGCTTAGCGTACGGAGTTGGTGGGGGCACTGAAGCTTTCTTT,CASSLAYGVGGGTEAFF
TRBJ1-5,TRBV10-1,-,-,TGCGCCAGCAGTGTAATATTCCGGGGTCTTAGCAATCAGCCCCAGCATTTT,CASSVIFRGLSNQPQHF
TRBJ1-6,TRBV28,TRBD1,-,TGTGCCAGCAGTCTCGACTCACAGGGGGTCGACTCACCCCTCCACTTT,CASSLDSQGVDSPLHF
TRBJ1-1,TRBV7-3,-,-,TGTGCCAGCAGCTCAAACATGAACACTGAAGCTTTCTTT,CASSSNMNTEAFF